A single sample gave rise to the 19 T cell receptor beta chains below, sequenced in a study of read filtering for tumor transcriptome and immune sequencing. The library was built from roughly 400 ng RNA with molecular barcoded adaptors for alpha/delta and beta/gamma chains. TCRdb analysed the reads with MiXCR anew, one entry per CDR3 protein. The sample lists roughly 90,000 distinct CDR3 sequences, about 12% seen once, with about 15% in the top ten. Sequenced: a population of CD138-negative cells sorted from bone marrow. The receptors were sampled from a donor at least 40 years old with multiple myeloma.

This clonotype appeared many times. The CDR3 ends on some other residue instead of the conserved phenylalanine or tryptophan, so this is likely a read error. The DNA is omitted, as the CDR3 cannot be located on it reliably, and the CDR3 follows TCRdb's listing. The chain joins TRBV6-1 to TRBJ2-5; TRBD2, the D gene given by the table, was not confirmed from the DNA. Germline V gives CDR1 MNHNS, CDR2 SASEGT. The CDR3 region is 12 residues in length, termini included. This CDR3 is CASSEPYGLCQV.

This clonotype was counted ten times or more. A much larger clone sits a single nucleotide away, making a read error possible. V is TRBV29-1 and J is TRBJ2-1; D perhaps matches TRBD1 (6 bases). CDR3 size: 13 residues. From germline, CDR1 is SQVTM and CDR2 ANQGSEA. The CDR3 nucleotides are TGCAGCGTCACAGGGAGCTCCTACAATGGGCAGTTCTTC. It yields the protein CSVTGSSYNGQFF.

Comment on this clonotype: One base away lies a much larger clone, so this may be a sequencing read error. It is likely a read error, because the conserved phenylalanine at the end of the CDR3 is missing. The gene calls are TRBV20-1 and TRBJ1-1, with D unclear. V was shortened by 1 base and J by 1 base, with 10 bases between the two germline ends. The CDR3 spans 14 residues. The germline V gene encodes CDR1 DFQATT and CDR2 SNEGSKA (reference sequence). In DNA, the CDR3 is TGCAGTGCTAGAGGCCCGGCCTCGAACACTGAAGCTTTCTCT. Amino acid sequence: CSARGPASNTEAFS.

The table lists this clonotype with many counts. V usage is TRBV20-1 and J usage is TRBJ2-1; 10 bases match TRBD2. From germline, CDR1 is DFQATT and CDR2 SNEGSKA (reference sequence). V was pared by 3 bases and J by 5 bases, with 7 bases of the junction left unmatched. The CDR3 consists of 15 residues. In nucleotides, the CDR3 is TGCAGTGCTAGCCCGGGACTAGCGACTAACAATGAGCAGTTCTTC. It yields the protein CSASPGLATNNEQFF.

The sample holds many counts of this clonotype. The chain has TRBV6-2 or TRBV6-3 and TRBJ2-7, with 7 bases that match TRBD2. Per germline, CDR1 MNHEY and CDR2 SVGEGT. The V and J ends lost 2 bases and 9 bases, in that order; junction bases with no gene match: 10. The CDR3 totals 14 residues. CDR3 DNA sequence: TGTGCCAGCAGTTACGCGTTAGCGGGCCGGCGGCAGTACTTC. As protein: CASSYALAGRRQYF.

This clonotype was counted at least ten times. The chain uses TRBV9 and TRBJ2-1, with a tentative D call TRBD2 (6 bases). The germline CDR1 and CDR2 sequences are SGDLS and YYNGEE. CDR3 length equals 17 residues. V lost 4 bases, J lost 3 bases, and 20 bases lay in between. DNA for the CDR3: TGTGCCAGCAGCCCCCGTTCCGGGTCGGGACTCTACAATGAGCAGTTCTTC. Its protein product is CASSPRSGSGLYNEQFF.

This clonotype was seen repeatedly, ten times or more. This chain links TRBV24-1 with TRBJ1-1, with D uncertain. This CDR3 region has 13 residues. Trimming left V 3 bases short and J 8 bases short, with 12 bases between. Germline V lookup: CDR1 KGHDR, CDR2 SFDVKD. The DNA of the CDR3 is TGTGCCACCAGTGATGACCGGGCCGAAGAAGCTTTCTTT. Protein product: CATSDDRAEEAFF.

In the case of this clonotype: A much more abundant neighbour one base away suggests this may be a read error. This CDR3 is missing its conserved last phenylalanine or tryptophan, likely due to a read error. V usage is TRBV5-1 and J usage is TRBJ1-2, with 12 bases aligning to TRBD1. Germline values: CDR1 SGHRS, CDR2 YFSETQ. Germline trimming cut 5 bases from V and 4 bases from J; bases unmatched to any gene: 12. The CDR3 is made up of 17 amino acids. The CDR3, as DNA: TGCGCCAGCAGTCCAGGAGGAGGGGACAGGGGGCTCTATGGCTACACCCTC. It encodes CASSPGGGDRGLYGYTL.

This clonotype was seen only a few times. The V and J genes are TRBV10-2 and TRBJ1-3; no definite D call. The germline V gene has CDR1 WSHSY and CDR2 SAAADI. V was clipped by 4 bases and J by 0 bases, with 4 bases between them. This CDR3 has 13 amino acids. CDR3 sequence: CASSGSSGNTIYF. Written as DNA, the CDR3 is TGCGCCAGCAGTGGGTCCTCTGGAAACACCATATATTTT.

This clonotype was counted at least ten times. The V gene is TRBV5-1, the J gene TRBJ2-7, with 9 bases lining up with TRBD1. The CDR3 totals 15 residues. With V trimmed by 0 bases and J by 2 bases, 3 bases remained unmatched. Germline V gene lookup returns CDR1 SGHRS and CDR2 YFSETQ. In DNA, the CDR3 is TGCGCCAGCAGCTTGGCGGGACAGGGTCCCTACGAGCAGTACTTC. Translated, it gives CASSLAGQGPYEQYF.

This clonotype was detected many times. This rearrangement joins TRBV28 to TRBJ1-2; D perhaps matches TRBD1 (5 bases). CDR1 is MDHEN and CDR2 is SYDVKM in the germline V gene. The CDR3 runs to 11 residues. CDR3 DNA: TGTGTCGCAGGGTACGGCTATGGCTACACCTTC. It codes for CVAGYGYGYTF.

This clonotype came up many times. A much larger clone sits a single nucleotide away, making a read error possible. The rearrangement joins TRBV11-2 to TRBJ2-1; TRBD2 might be the D (6 bases). CDR3 length: 17 amino acids. With 8 bases removed from V and 2 bases from J, the gap between germline ends came to 22 bases. The germline V gene encodes CDR1 SGHAT and CDR2 FQNNGV. The CDR3: CASRSPPGRLTYNEQFF. The CDR3 DNA is TGTGCCAGCCGCTCCCCCCCGGGGAGGCTAACCTACAATGAGCAGTTCTTC. Full variable domain (missing parts from reference TRBV11-2 and TRBJ2-1): EAGVAQSPRYKIIEKRQSVAFWCNPISGHATLYWYQQILGQGPKLLIQFQNNGVVDDSQLPKDRFSAERLKGVDSTLKIQPAKLEDSAVYLCASRSPPGRLTYNEQFFGPGTRLTVL.

This clonotype was counted only a few times. V is TRBV4-2 and J is TRBJ2-7; tentatively, D is TRBD1 or TRBD2 (5 bases each). The CDR3 covers 15 residues. Between the trimmed V and J ends, which lost 4 bases and 5 bases, there was a span of 18 bases. Germline V gene lookup returns CDR1 LGHNA and CDR2 YNFKEQ. Here the CDR3 reads CASSPGSALTNEQYF. CDR3 coding DNA: TGTGCCAGCAGCCCAGGGTCTGCCCTGACTAACGAGCAGTACTTC.

This clonotype showed up many times. One end of the junction fails to match germline, which may point to a read error. The V gene is TRBV28, the J gene TRBJ2-1; 7 bases line up with TRBD2. CDR1 is MDHEN, CDR2 SYDVKM, per germline. CDR3 size: 12 residues. The CDR3 sequence is CASSPPTREILF. Written as DNA, the CDR3 is TGTGCCAGCAGTCCCCCCACGCGGGAGATCCTCTTC.

This clonotype was seen ten or more times. This chain links TRBV11-2 with TRBJ2-7; D ambiguous. CDR3 length: 11 residues. CDR1 is SGHAT and CDR2 is FQNNGV in the germline V gene. The V end lost 6 bases, the J end lost 7 bases, and 10 bases lay between the germline ends. The CDR3 sequence is CASRRSREQYF. CDR3 nucleotides: TGTGCCAGCAGGAGAAGCAGGGAGCAGTACTTC.

This clonotype was seen a few times. Given a much more abundant clone one base away, this may be a read error. This chain connects TRBV5-1 to TRBJ1-1; unclear D gene. CDR1 and CDR2 (germline): SGHRS, YFSETQ. The CDR3 totals 14 residues. CDR3 nucleotides: TGCGCCAGCTCAGGTGGAGGGATGAACACTGAAGCTCTCTTT. Protein: CASSGGGMNTEALF.

At least ten counts were recorded for this clonotype. The chain is built from TRBV7-2 and TRBJ1-2; 11 positions agree with TRBD1. Germline V lookup: CDR1 SGHTA, CDR2 FQGNSA. This CDR3 contains 15 residues. J lost 8 bases, V lost 5 bases, and 10 bases had no gene match. CDR3 sequence: CASSPRTGGAEGYTF. CDR3 bases: TGTGCCAGCAGCCCACGGACAGGGGGCGCGGAAGGCTACACCTTC.

This clonotype was observed at least ten times. This chain links TRBV20-1 with TRBJ2-1; 11 nucleotides match TRBD2. Germline loops: CDR1 DFQATT, CDR2 SNEGSKA (reference sequence). The CDR3 runs 14 residues. The ends lost 1 base at V and 8 bases at J; junction bases unmatched: 4. CDR3 residues: CSARGVSGRDEQFF. The CDR3 coding sequence is TGCAGTGCTAGAGGTGTTAGCGGGAGGGATGAGCAGTTCTTC.

Only one count was recorded for this clonotype. The V call is TRBV29-1, the J call TRBJ2-1; 7 nucleotides match TRBD2. The germline gives CDR1 SQVTM, CDR2 ANQGSEA. The junction had 7 bases not matched to a gene; V was cut back by 4 bases and J by 10 bases. This CDR3 has 12 amino acids. CDR3 region: CSVASGVNEQFF. For the CDR3, the DNA is TGCAGCGTTGCCAGCGGGGTCAACGAGCAGTTCTTC.